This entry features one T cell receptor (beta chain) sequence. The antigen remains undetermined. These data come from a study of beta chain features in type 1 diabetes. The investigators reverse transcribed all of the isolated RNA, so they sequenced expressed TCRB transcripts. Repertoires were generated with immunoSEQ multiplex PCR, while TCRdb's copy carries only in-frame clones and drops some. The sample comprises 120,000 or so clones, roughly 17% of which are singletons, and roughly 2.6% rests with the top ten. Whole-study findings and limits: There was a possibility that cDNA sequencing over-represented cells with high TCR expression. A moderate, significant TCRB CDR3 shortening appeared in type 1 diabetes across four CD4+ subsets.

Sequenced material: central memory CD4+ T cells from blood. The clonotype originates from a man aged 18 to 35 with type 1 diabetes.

The CDR3 sequence is CASSLASRQGTHEQYF. CDR3 DNA sequence: TGTGCCAGCAGCTTAGCTTCCCGACAGGGAACCCACGAGCAGTACTTC. The chain is built from TRBV7-2 and TRBJ2-7, with 7 bases that match TRBD1. Germline CDR1 is SGHTA and CDR2 is FQGNSA. The CDR3 loop spans 16 amino acids. Trimming at V came to 0 bases and at J to 5 bases, leaving 10 bases not matched to a gene.